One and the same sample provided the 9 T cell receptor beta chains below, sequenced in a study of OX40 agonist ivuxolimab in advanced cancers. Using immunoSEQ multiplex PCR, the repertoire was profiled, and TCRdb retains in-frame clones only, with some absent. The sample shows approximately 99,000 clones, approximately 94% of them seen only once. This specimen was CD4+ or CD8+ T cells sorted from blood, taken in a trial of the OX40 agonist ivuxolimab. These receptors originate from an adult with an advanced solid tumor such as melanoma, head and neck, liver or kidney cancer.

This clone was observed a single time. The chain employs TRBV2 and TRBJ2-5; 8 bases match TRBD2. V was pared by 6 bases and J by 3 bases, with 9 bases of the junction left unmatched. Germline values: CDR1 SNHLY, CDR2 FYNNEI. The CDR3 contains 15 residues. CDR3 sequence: CASRELAESEETQYF. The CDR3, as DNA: TGTGCCAGCAGGGAACTAGCGGAGAGCGAAGAGACCCAGTACTTC.

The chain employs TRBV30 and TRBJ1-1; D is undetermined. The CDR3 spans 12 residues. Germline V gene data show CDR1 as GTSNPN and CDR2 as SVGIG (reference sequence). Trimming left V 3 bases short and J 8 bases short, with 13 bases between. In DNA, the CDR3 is TGTGCCTGGAGCCGCGGGGTGGAAGAAGCTTTCTTT. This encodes CAWSRGVEEAFF.

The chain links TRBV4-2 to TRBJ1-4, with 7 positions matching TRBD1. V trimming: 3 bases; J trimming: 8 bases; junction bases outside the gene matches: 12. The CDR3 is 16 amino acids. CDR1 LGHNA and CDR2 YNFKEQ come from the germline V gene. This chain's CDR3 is CASSQGQLRQGEKLFF. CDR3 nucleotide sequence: TGTGCCAGCAGCCAGGGACAGCTTCGTCAAGGCGAAAAACTGTTTTTT.

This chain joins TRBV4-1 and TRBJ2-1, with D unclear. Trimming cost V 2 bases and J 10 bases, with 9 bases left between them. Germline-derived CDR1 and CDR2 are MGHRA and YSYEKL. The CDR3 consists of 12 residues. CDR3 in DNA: TGCGCCAGCAGCCAATTTGGAACAGAGCAGTTCTTC. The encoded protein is CASSQFGTEQFF.

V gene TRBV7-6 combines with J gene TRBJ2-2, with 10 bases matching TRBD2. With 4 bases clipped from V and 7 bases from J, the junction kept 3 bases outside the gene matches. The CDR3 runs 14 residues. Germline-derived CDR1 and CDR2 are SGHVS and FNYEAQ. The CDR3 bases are TGTGCCAGCAGCTACTGGACTAGCGGCGGGGAGCTGTTTTTT. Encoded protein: CASSYWTSGGELFF.

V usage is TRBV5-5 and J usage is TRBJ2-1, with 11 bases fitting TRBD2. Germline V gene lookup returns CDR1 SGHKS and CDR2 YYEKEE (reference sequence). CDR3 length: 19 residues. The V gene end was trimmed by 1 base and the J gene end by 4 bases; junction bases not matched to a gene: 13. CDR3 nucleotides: TGTGCCAGCAGCTTGTGGTACACTAGCGGGGGCCCATCTTACAATGAGCAGTTCTTC. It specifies CASSLWYTSGGPSYNEQFF.

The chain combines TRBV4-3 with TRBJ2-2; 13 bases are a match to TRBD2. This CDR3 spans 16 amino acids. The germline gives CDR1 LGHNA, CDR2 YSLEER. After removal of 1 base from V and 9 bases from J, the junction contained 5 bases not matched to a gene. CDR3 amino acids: CASSQARLAGGRELFF. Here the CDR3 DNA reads TGCGCCAGCAGCCAAGCGCGACTAGCGGGAGGCCGGGAGCTGTTTTTT.

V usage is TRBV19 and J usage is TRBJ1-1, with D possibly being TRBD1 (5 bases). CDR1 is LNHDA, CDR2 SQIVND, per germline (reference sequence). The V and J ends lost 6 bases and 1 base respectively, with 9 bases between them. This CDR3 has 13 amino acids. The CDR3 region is CASRVRENTEAFF. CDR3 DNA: TGTGCCAGTAGGGTCAGGGAGAACACTGAAGCTTTCTTT.

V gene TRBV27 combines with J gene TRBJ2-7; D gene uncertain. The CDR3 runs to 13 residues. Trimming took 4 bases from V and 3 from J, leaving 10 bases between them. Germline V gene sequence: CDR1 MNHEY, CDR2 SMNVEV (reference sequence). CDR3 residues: CASSSLLRYEQYF. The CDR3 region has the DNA TGTGCCAGCAGTTCCCTCCTTCGCTACGAGCAGTACTTC.